Shown below are 32 T cell receptor beta chains from a single sample sequenced in a study of CD8+ T cells in alopecia areata. Treatment noted: oral pan-JAK inhibitor, 5-10 mg twice daily. As the sequencing template, cDNA was produced by extracting RNA and reverse transcribing it. TCRdb keeps only in-frame clones here, not all; method: immunoSEQ multiplex PCR. The profile shows over 95,000 clones, around 55% of them singletons. The specimen was CD8+ T cells sorted from blood, collected at week 4, from a patient treated with tofacitinib. Receptors originate from a human donor with alopecia areata.

The chain employs TRBV11-1 and TRBJ2-1; TRBD2 matches at 8 bases. This CDR3 region has 15 residues. The junction had 7 bases not matched to a gene; V was cut back by 3 bases and J by 6 bases. Germline-derived CDR1 and CDR2 are SGHAT and FQDESV (reference sequence). As DNA, the CDR3 is TGTGCCAGCAGCTTCGGGAGGGAGGGCCCCAATGAGCAGTTCTTC. Its translation: CASSFGREGPNEQFF.

As concerns this clone: At the DNA level, this CDR3 is encoded by other sequences in the same sample as well. V and J are TRBV5-1 and TRBJ2-5; D is unresolved. Trimming removed 0 bases at V and 2 bases at J, with 8 bases between. Germline CDR1 is SGHRS and CDR2 is YFSETQ. The CDR3 length is 14 residues. The CDR3 bases are TGCGCCAGCAGCTTGGTCGGTAATCAAGAGACCCAGTACTTC. Translated, it gives CASSLVGNQETQYF. The whole variable domain, remainder taken from reference TRBV5-1 and TRBJ2-5, is KAGVTQTPRYLIKTRGQQVTLSCSPISGHRSVSWYQQTPGQGLQFLFEYFSETQRNKGNFPGRFSGRQFSNSRSEMNVSTLELGDSALYLCASSLVGNQETQYFGPGTRLLVL.

The chain recombines TRBV30 with TRBJ2-7; the match to TRBD2 covers 9 bases. This CDR3 contains 14 residues. Germline V CDR1 and CDR2: GTSNPN, SVGIG (reference sequence). The V and J ends lost 0 bases and 2 bases, in that order; junction bases with no gene match: 2. The chain's CDR3 is CAWSVIAGAYEQYF. Here the CDR3 DNA reads TGTGCCTGGAGTGTAATAGCGGGAGCCTACGAGCAGTACTTC.

This clone has a handful of counts. The V call is TRBV5-4, the J call TRBJ2-5, with a tentative D call TRBD2 (5 bases). The CDR3 has 14 amino acids. Between the trimmed V and J ends, which lost 1 base and 0 bases, there was a span of 7 bases. The germline V gene has CDR1 SGHNT and CDR2 YYREEE (reference sequence). In nucleotides, the CDR3 is TGTGCCAGCAGCTTGTATAGCGACCAAGAGACCCAGTACTTC. This codes for CASSLYSDQETQYF.

This clone was observed a handful of times. This sequence joins TRBV4-3 and TRBJ2-7; 12 bases map to TRBD1. The V gene end was trimmed by 4 bases and the J gene end by 7 bases; junction bases not matched to a gene: 8. This CDR3 region has 15 residues. Germline V gives CDR1 LGHNA, CDR2 YSLEER. The CDR3 DNA reads as TGCGCCAGCAGCCTTCCGGGACAGGGGGCCTTAGAGCAGTACTTC. Protein: CASSLPGQGALEQYF.

The chain recombines TRBV27 with TRBJ2-5, with 7 bases fitting TRBD2. This CDR3 has 15 amino acids. Germline CDR1 reads MNHEY; CDR2 reads SMNVEV (reference sequence). After removal of 5 bases from V and 3 bases from J, the junction contained 9 bases not matched to a gene. CDR3 DNA sequence: TGTGCCAGCAGTCCACCCGATGGGGGGGAAGAGACCCAGTACTTC. Translated: CASSPPDGGEETQYF.

The chain is built from TRBV13 and TRBJ2-7; 12 bases match TRBD2. The CDR3 extends over 16 amino acids. Germline V gives CDR1 PRHDT, CDR2 FYEKMQ (reference sequence). V was pared by 3 bases and J by 4 bases, with 7 bases of the junction left unmatched. CDR3 nucleotide sequence: TGTGCCAGCAGCTTGCTAGCGGGGGGGCCTCAATACGAGCAGTACTTC. It encodes CASSLLAGGPQYEQYF.

The chain combines TRBV29-1 with TRBJ2-1; TRBD2 agrees at 8 bases. J was trimmed by 0 bases and V by 3 bases; bases with no gene match: 13. Germline V gene sequence: CDR1 SQVTM, CDR2 ANQGSEA. The CDR3 has 18 residues. The CDR3 nucleotides are TGCAGCGTTGATGGAATATTGGGTAGCGGGATCTCCTACAATGAGCAGTTCTTC. It specifies CSVDGILGSGISYNEQFF.

The chain combines TRBV7-8 with TRBJ2-3, with no clear D. The germline CDR1 and CDR2 sequences are SGHVS and FQNEAQ. The germline V and J ends were trimmed by 5 bases and 1 base, with 13 bases remaining between them. The CDR3 is made up of 15 amino acids. As DNA, the CDR3 is TGTGCCAGCAGCCCCGTGACATGGGGCACAGATACGCAGTATTTT. As protein: CASSPVTWGTDTQYF.

The CDR3: CASTPAGAVSEQYF. CDR3 nucleotides: TGTGCCAGCACTCCGGCAGGGGCAGTCTCCGAGCAGTACTTC. V and J are TRBV27 and TRBJ2-7; weak D call: TRBD1 (6 bases). The length of the CDR3 is 14 residues. Between the trimmed V and J ends, which lost 7 bases and 6 bases, there was a span of 19 bases. Germline CDR1 is MNHEY and CDR2 is SMNVEV (reference sequence).

The rearrangement links TRBV7-9 to TRBJ2-2; no clear D gene. Trimming shortened V by 5 bases and J by 5 bases, and 9 bases separated the two germline ends. CDR3 size: 13 residues. The germline gives CDR1 SEHNR, CDR2 FQNEAQ (reference sequence). This CDR3 is CASSREATGELFF. Here the CDR3 DNA reads TGTGCCAGCAGCCGCGAAGCTACCGGGGAGCTGTTTTTT.

The chain uses TRBV6-5 and TRBJ1-1; D is perhaps TRBD1 (5 bases). The germline CDR1 and CDR2 sequences are MNHEY and SVGAGI. The ends were cut back, 0 bases at V and 7 bases at J, with 12 bases in the middle. The CDR3 spans 14 residues. CDR3 bases: TGTGCCAGCAGTTACTCGATGAGGGACGGTGAAGCTTTCTTT. Encoded protein: CASSYSMRDGEAFF.

CDR3 residues: CASSLVSSYEQYF. The CDR3 DNA is TGTGCCAGCAGTTTAGTGTCCTCCTACGAGCAGTACTTC. The chain employs TRBV27 and TRBJ2-7; D uncertain. Trimming removed 2 bases at V and 0 bases at J, with 5 bases between. Germline V gene sequence: CDR1 MNHEY, CDR2 SMNVEV (reference sequence). The CDR3 contains 13 residues.

This clone was seen once. The chain is built from TRBV7-2 and TRBJ1-3; no definite D call. CDR1 and CDR2 (germline): SGHTA, FQGNSA. The CDR3 is 16 amino acids. V gave up 5 bases and J gave up 0 bases, with 14 bases separating them. The CDR3: CASSAPGLYSGNTIYF. In DNA form, the CDR3 reads TGTGCCAGCAGCGCGCCAGGACTGTACTCTGGAAACACCATATATTTT.

This chain uses TRBV15 with TRBJ2-1; TRBD2 matches at 11 bases. J gave up 6 bases and V 5 bases, and 6 bases lay outside the gene matches. CDR3 size: 15 residues. Germline assignment: CDR1 LNHNV and CDR2 YYDKDF (reference sequence). CDR3 coding DNA: TGTGCCACCAGCGCCGGGACTAGCGGCGGCAATGAGCAGTTCTTC. It is translated as CATSAGTSGGNEQFF. Using reference TRBV15 and TRBJ2-1 for the parts outside the CDR3, the full variable domain is DAMVIQNPRYQVTQFGKPVTLSCSQTLNHNVMYWYQQKSSQAPKLLFHYYDKDFNNEADTPDNFQSRRPNTSFCFLDIRSPGLGDTAMYLCATSAGTSGGNEQFFGPGTRLTVL.

This clone has just a few counts. This rearrangement joins TRBV4-1 to TRBJ2-3; unclear D gene. CDR1 and CDR2 (germline): MGHRA, YSYEKL. The CDR3 runs 14 residues. Trimming cost V 0 bases and J 6 bases, with 10 bases left between them. The CDR3 sequence: CASSQDWAADTQYF. As DNA, the CDR3 is TGCGCCAGCAGCCAAGATTGGGCAGCCGATACGCAGTATTTT.

This chain links TRBV7-2 with TRBJ2-6, with TRBD2 identical over 13 bases. Germline V gives CDR1 SGHTA, CDR2 FQGNSA. The CDR3 sequence is 19 residues long. V lost 7 bases and J lost 0; bases outside the gene matches: 9. CDR3 DNA sequence: TGTGCCAGCACCCAACTGGGACTAGCGGGGATCTCTGGGGCCAACGTCCTGACTTTC. This translates into CASTQLGLAGISGANVLTF.

J is TRBJ1-1 and V is TRBV9; D not resolved. The CDR3 covers 15 residues. CDR1 is SGDLS, CDR2 YYNGEE, per germline. The V and J ends lost 4 bases and 0 bases respectively, with 13 bases between them. CDR3 loop: CASSLKDGMNTEAFF. The CDR3 region has the DNA TGTGCCAGCAGCCTTAAGGACGGAATGAACACTGAAGCTTTCTTT.

The chain uses TRBV18 and TRBJ2-1, with D uncertain. The germline V and J ends were trimmed by 3 bases and 9 bases, with 12 bases remaining between them. Germline lookup yields CDR1 KGHSH and CDR2 LQKENI. CDR3 length: 13 amino acids. CDR3 in amino acids: CASSPPRSGEQFF. CDR3 bases: TGTGCCAGCTCACCGCCAAGGTCGGGTGAGCAGTTCTTC.

This clone has a count of ten or more. The V gene is TRBV6-4, the J gene TRBJ2-1; 12 positions agree with TRBD1. The germline CDR1 and CDR2 sequences are MRHNA and SNTAGT. The CDR3 is made up of 16 amino acids. V lost 0 bases to trimming and J lost 6 bases; unmatched junction nucleotides: 3. In DNA, the CDR3 is TGTGCCAGCAGTGACTCCGGGACAGGGGGCCCCAATGAGCAGTTCTTC. As protein: CASSDSGTGGPNEQFF.

Sample share makes this clone medium-sized. The chain uses TRBV7-3 and TRBJ2-7; D not resolved. CDR3 size: 14 residues. CDR1 is SGHTA and CDR2 is FQGTGA in the germline V gene. Trimming removed 3 bases at V and 2 bases at J, with 11 bases between. The CDR3 protein is CASSFRGGAYEQYF. DNA for the CDR3: TGTGCCAGCAGCTTTAGAGGTGGCGCCTACGAGCAGTACTTC.

The chain is built from TRBV19 and TRBJ1-2; 9 positions agree with TRBD1. The V gene end was trimmed by 4 bases and the J gene end by 6 bases; junction bases not matched to a gene: 9. In germline, CDR1 is LNHDA, CDR2 SQIVND (reference sequence). The length of the CDR3 is 15 residues. CDR3 nucleotide sequence: TGTGCCAGTAGTACCTATGGACAGGGGATCGATGGCTACACCTTC. It yields the protein CASSTYGQGIDGYTF. Based on the CDR3 plus reference TRBV19 and TRBJ1-2, the full variable domain is DGGITQSPKYLFRKEGQNVTLSCEQNLNHDAMYWYRQDPGQGLRLIYYSQIVNDFQKGDIAEGYSVSREKKESFPLTVTSAQKNPTAFYLCASSTYGQGIDGYTFGSGTRLTVV.

The chain couples TRBV7-9 to TRBJ1-1; TRBD1 agrees at 7 bases. The germline V gene has CDR1 SEHNR and CDR2 FQNEAQ (reference sequence). CDR3 size: 17 residues. Trimming removed 6 bases from V and 0 bases from J; junction bases left unmatched: 13. The CDR3 spells CASSSPGQTTLNTEAFF. CDR3 coding DNA: TGTGCCAGCAGTTCACCGGGACAGACTACACTGAACACTGAAGCTTTCTTT.

V gene TRBV27 combines with J gene TRBJ2-5; D remains unclear. This CDR3 comprises 14 residues. Germline V gene data show CDR1 as MNHEY and CDR2 as SMNVEV (reference sequence). V was pared by 5 bases and J by 2 bases, with 12 bases between. The CDR3 nucleotides read TGTGCCAGCAGTCCGTTGACCTCTCAAGAGACCCAGTACTTC. This encodes CASSPLTSQETQYF.

In its sample, this clone was seen a few times. The V gene is TRBV5-1, the J gene TRBJ2-1; possibly TRBD2 for D (6 bases). This CDR3 comprises 15 residues. Germline V CDR1 and CDR2: SGHRS, YFSETQ. The V end was cut by 2 bases, the J end by 0 bases, with 9 bases between. The CDR3 DNA sequence: TGCGCCAGCAGCTTCCAGGGACTCTCCTACAATGAGCAGTTCTTC. Translating gives CASSFQGLSYNEQFF.

The J gene is TRBJ2-3, the V gene TRBV4-1; 11 bases map to TRBD2. J lost 2 bases, V lost 1 base, and 5 bases had no gene match. This CDR3 has 17 residues. Germline CDR1 and CDR2: MGHRA and YSYEKL. CDR3 nucleotide sequence: TGCGCCAGCAGCCAAGTGACTAGCGGGGCGCCCACAGATACGCAGTATTTT. It yields the protein CASSQVTSGAPTDTQYF.

The gene calls are TRBV30 and TRBJ2-7; D might be TRBD1 or TRBD2, each matching 6 bases. Germline V gene lookup returns CDR1 GTSNPN and CDR2 SVGIG (reference sequence). This CDR3 contains 13 residues. V was clipped by 2 bases and J by 3 bases, with 11 bases between them. CDR3 amino acids: CAWSSGAYYEQYF. In DNA, the CDR3 is TGTGCCTGGAGTTCGGGGGCGTACTACGAGCAGTACTTC.

The chain uses TRBV10-3 and TRBJ2-1, with unresolved D. Trimming pared 8 bases from V and 6 bases from J, leaving 8 bases between. CDR1 and CDR2 (germline): ENHRY, SYGVKD. The CDR3 sequence is 11 residues long. CDR3 nucleotides: TGTGCCATCGCTGAAGGCAATGAGCAGTTCTTC. Amino acids: CAIAEGNEQFF.

The chain joins TRBV27 to TRBJ2-7, with TRBD1 matching 7 bases. Per germline, CDR1 MNHEY and CDR2 SMNVEV (reference sequence). V dropped 5 bases and J dropped 4; count of bases not matched to a gene: 8. This CDR3 region has 14 residues. The CDR3 sequence: CASSNRDRPYEQYF. CDR3 DNA: TGTGCCAGCAGTAACCGGGACAGACCTTACGAGCAGTACTTC.

This rearrangement joins TRBV27 to TRBJ1-5; no definite D call. This CDR3 is built from 14 residues. V dropped 4 bases and J dropped 4 bases, with 11 bases sitting between them. Germline lookup yields CDR1 MNHEY and CDR2 SMNVEV (reference sequence). CDR3: CASSWSDSNQPQHF. In nucleotides, the CDR3 is TGTGCCAGCAGTTGGTCGGATTCAAATCAGCCCCAGCATTTT.

The chain recombines TRBV5-1 with TRBJ2-1, with D unclear. Between the trimmed V and J ends, which lost 0 bases and 2 bases, there was a span of 21 bases. CDR3 length: 19 amino acids. In germline, CDR1 is SGHRS, CDR2 YFSETQ. The CDR3, as DNA: TGCGCCAGCAGCTTGGGGAAAGGAAAAGGGATTGCTGCCTACAATGAGCAGTTCTTC. Amino acids: CASSLGKGKGIAAYNEQFF. Complete variable domain (other parts from reference TRBV5-1 and TRBJ2-1): KAGVTQTPRYLIKTRGQQVTLSCSPISGHRSVSWYQQTPGQGLQFLFEYFSETQRNKGNFPGRFSGRQFSNSRSEMNVSTLELGDSALYLCASSLGKGKGIAAYNEQFFGPGTRLTVL.

The chain links TRBV9 to TRBJ2-5; D tentatively fits TRBD1 or TRBD2 (5 bases each). Trimming removed 0 bases at V and 3 bases at J, with 9 bases between. This CDR3 spans 14 amino acids. Germline V gene sequence: CDR1 SGDLS, CDR2 YYNGEE. The CDR3 sequence is CASSVGGAEETQYF. CDR3 nucleotide sequence: TGTGCCAGCAGCGTAGGAGGGGCCGAAGAGACCCAGTACTTC.